Below are 2 T cell receptor beta chains sequenced from a single sample in a study of vaccination effects on CD4 cells after COVID-19. Which antigens these TCRs recognize remains unknown. The protocol was immunoSEQ multiplex PCR, while the TCRdb copy is restricted to in-frame clones and leaves out a portion. The table has some 52,000 clones, more than 75% seen once. Ahead of sequencing, the ViraFEST assay grew antigen-specific CD4+ T cells using viral peptide pools. At the end of over 8 days of culture, CD4+ T cells were isolated. In the vaccine recipients, nucleocapsid antibodies were negative and there was no prior SARS-CoV-2 infection. The sample here was CD4+ T cells from PBMCs cultured with HCoV-OC43 spike peptides, taken before COVID-19 vaccination. Subset specified: HCoV-OC43 spike overlapping peptide pool stimulation. These TCRs come from a human donor who received a COVID-19 vaccine.

The V gene is TRBV7-9, the J gene TRBJ1-4, with D possibly being TRBD1 (6 bases). Trimming left V 5 bases short and J 14 bases short, with 12 bases between. In germline, CDR1 is SEHNR, CDR2 FQNEAQ (reference sequence). The CDR3 runs 11 residues. The CDR3 loop is CASSEPGQLFF. The CDR3 nucleotides are TGTGCCAGCAGCGAACCAGGACAGCTGTTTTTT.

The V and J genes are TRBV18 and TRBJ2-7; D gene ambiguous. The CDR3 length is 13 residues. The V gene's germline CDR1 is KGHSH and CDR2 LQKENI. Trimming removed 6 bases at V and 3 bases at J, with 12 bases between. CDR3: CASSQEKYYEQYV. CDR3 DNA sequence: TGTGCCAGCTCGCAGGAGAAATACTACGAGCAGTACGTC.